The subject of this entry is one TCR beta chain. At one boundary the junction diverges from the germline segment, which might be a read error. The protocol was immunoSEQ multiplex PCR, while the TCRdb copy is restricted to in-frame clones and leaves out a portion. Counted here are 65,000 to 100,000 clones, 80% to 90% occurring once; the ten biggest clones make up 7.5% to 9.5%. The data stem from a study of blood T cell repertoires in COVID-19. Study summary: The cDNA or gDNA used as material had been derived from T cells, B-cell-depleted T cells, or PBMCs.

This TCR was sampled from a man aged 50 to 59 with acute or convalescent COVID-19. The sequenced sample was peripheral blood.

In DNA, the CDR3 is TGTGCTAGCAGCACCGGACCTGACACCGGGGAGCTGTTTTTT. Encoded protein: CASSTGPDTGELFF. The chain couples TRBV7-7 to TRBJ1-3; D is ambiguous. The J call is uncertain, as TRBJ2-2 better fits the DNA end. This CDR3 spans 14 amino acids. The germline gives CDR1 SSHAT, CDR2 FNYEAQ (reference sequence).